These T cell receptor beta chains were read from a single sample in a study of T-cell reconstitution after alpha-beta-depleted transplantation in children. From the PCR reads, TCRdb called clonotypes with MiXCR, one entry per CDR3 protein. The data show 450,000 to 600,000 distinct CDR3 sequences, with roughly 13% seen just once and around 2.2% held by the top ten. The sample was PBMCs, mostly from graft donor cells, taken 360 days after TCRalphabeta/CD19-depleted stem cell transplant. These receptors were collected from a male patient younger than 18 who had a stem cell transplant for acute myeloid leukemia, so the T cells may come from the graft donor. Each CDR3 is given with its conserved first and last residue. A D gene is named only where the DNA matches it firmly. Rows may omit the clone size; those that give it use once, few, many or a size class.

j_call: TRBJ2-7
v_call: TRBV19
d_call: -
clone_size: -
cdr3_aa: CASSIDRISSYEQYF
cdr3_nt: TGTGCCAGTAGTATAGATCGAATCAGCTCCTACGAGCAGTACTTC

j_call: TRBJ1-1
v_call: TRBV5-1
d_call: -
clone_size: few
cdr3_aa: CASSLGYGDTEAFF
cdr3_nt: TGCGCCAGCAGCTTGGGTTACGGGGACACTGAAGCTTTCTTT

j_call: TRBJ2-7
v_call: TRBV18
d_call: TRBD1
clone_size: few
cdr3_aa: CASSFGPGQGYEQYF
cdr3_nt: TGTGCCAGCTCCTTCGGACCGGGACAGGGATACGAGCAGTACTTC

j_call: TRBJ2-4
v_call: TRBV24-1
d_call: -
clone_size: -
cdr3_aa: CATTTGTPTLAKNIQYF
cdr3_nt: TGTGCCACCACGACCGGGACTCCTACCTTAGCCAAAAACATTCAGTACTTC

j_call: TRBJ2-3
v_call: TRBV5-5
d_call: TRBD1
clone_size: -
cdr3_aa: CASSSITGGWTDTQYF
cdr3_nt: TGTGCCAGCAGCTCCATTACAGGGGGGTGGACAGATACGCAGTATTTT

j_call: TRBJ2-3
v_call: TRBV18
d_call: TRBD2
clone_size: -
cdr3_aa: CASSPATSGRDTQYF
cdr3_nt: TGTGCCAGCTCCCCTGCGACTAGCGGGAGAGATACGCAGTATTTT

j_call: TRBJ1-1
v_call: TRBV27
d_call: -
clone_size: -
cdr3_aa: CASSSGVTGNTEAFF
cdr3_nt: TGTGCCAGCAGTTCGGGGGTGACAGGGAACACTGAAGCTTTCTTT

j_call: TRBJ1-1
v_call: TRBV18
d_call: -
clone_size: once
cdr3_aa: CASSPDRTEAFF
cdr3_nt: TGTGCCAGCTCACCCGACAGAACTGAAGCTTTCTTT

j_call: TRBJ2-1
v_call: TRBV4-2
d_call: TRBD2
clone_size: few
cdr3_aa: CASSQWTSGRSNEQFF
cdr3_nt: TGTGCCAGCAGCCAATGGACTAGCGGGAGATCGAATGAGCAGTTCTTC

j_call: TRBJ2-2
v_call: TRBV19
d_call: -
clone_size: few
cdr3_aa: CASSIWPGATGELFF
cdr3_nt: TGTGCCAGTAGTATATGGCCGGGGGCCACCGGGGAGCTGTTTTTT

j_call: TRBJ2-7
v_call: TRBV7-2
d_call: -
clone_size: few
cdr3_aa: CASSLGGGRRYEQYF
cdr3_nt: TGTGCCAGCAGCTTAGGGGGGGGGCGGCGGTACGAGCAGTACTTC

j_call: TRBJ1-1
v_call: TRBV7-9
d_call: TRBD1
clone_size: -
cdr3_aa: CASSLVGTGKMNTEAFF
cdr3_nt: TGTGCCAGCAGCTTAGTGGGGACAGGGAAAATGAACACTGAAGCTTTCTTT

j_call: TRBJ2-7
v_call: TRBV20-1
d_call: TRBD1
clone_size: few
cdr3_aa: CSARLRDRISYEQYF
cdr3_nt: TGCAGTGCTAGATTGAGGGACAGGATATCCTACGAGCAGTACTTC

j_call: TRBJ2-1
v_call: TRBV20-1
d_call: -
clone_size: many
cdr3_aa: CSAVGSGYNEQFF
cdr3_nt: TGCAGTGCTGTGGGGAGCGGCTACAATGAGCAGTTCTTC

j_call: TRBJ2-7
v_call: TRBV20-1
d_call: TRBD2
clone_size: -
cdr3_aa: CSAWTSGRHSYEQYF
cdr3_nt: TGCAGTGCATGGACTAGCGGGAGGCATTCCTACGAGCAGTACTTC

j_call: TRBJ2-7
v_call: TRBV19
d_call: -
clone_size: few
cdr3_aa: CASSGSVDYEQYF
cdr3_nt: TGTGCCAGTAGTGGAAGCGTCGACTACGAGCAGTACTTC

j_call: TRBJ2-1
v_call: TRBV29-1
d_call: TRBD2
clone_size: -
cdr3_aa: CSVESSEGGDYNEQFF
cdr3_nt: TGCAGCGTTGAATCCTCGGAGGGAGGGGATTACAATGAGCAGTTCTTC

j_call: TRBJ2-7
v_call: TRBV10-3
d_call: TRBD1
clone_size: many
cdr3_aa: CAISESVTGTGEQYF
cdr3_nt: TGTGCCATCAGTGAGTCCGTGACAGGGACGGGAGAGCAGTACTTC

j_call: TRBJ1-4
v_call: TRBV15
d_call: -
clone_size: -
cdr3_aa: CATSRDGRAQKLFF
cdr3_nt: TGTGCCACCAGCAGAGACGGACGGGCGCAGAAACTGTTTTTT

j_call: TRBJ2-7
v_call: TRBV20-1
d_call: -
clone_size: -
cdr3_aa: CSASVRGLYYEQYF
cdr3_nt: TGCAGTGCTAGCGTTAGGGGGTTATACTACGAGCAGTACTTC

j_call: TRBJ2-2
v_call: TRBV6-5
d_call: -
clone_size: many
cdr3_aa: CASTLQGNTGELFF
cdr3_nt: TGTGCCAGCACTCTACAGGGGAACACCGGGGAGCTGTTTTTT

j_call: TRBJ2-3
v_call: TRBV20-1
d_call: -
clone_size: few
cdr3_aa: CSASTATDTQYF
cdr3_nt: TGCAGTGCCAGCACGGCCACAGATACGCAGTATTTT

j_call: TRBJ2-1
v_call: TRBV29-1
d_call: -
clone_size: few
cdr3_aa: CSVETLAVYNEQFF
cdr3_nt: TGCAGCGTTGAGACCCTTGCGGTCTACAATGAGCAGTTCTTC

j_call: TRBJ2-3
v_call: TRBV24-1
d_call: -
clone_size: few
cdr3_aa: CATSRTARGTQYF
cdr3_nt: TGTGCCACCTCCAGGACAGCCAGGGGTACGCAGTATTTT

j_call: TRBJ1-6
v_call: TRBV12-3/TRBV12-4
d_call: -
clone_size: -
cdr3_aa: CASSSSPWIVSPLHF
cdr3_nt: TGTGCCAGCAGCAGTAGCCCTTGGATAGTTTCACCCCTCCACTTT

j_call: TRBJ1-4
v_call: TRBV30
d_call: -
clone_size: few
cdr3_aa: CAWSAGAGHATNEKLFF
cdr3_nt: TGTGCCTGGAGTGCGGGGGCAGGGCATGCAACTAATGAAAAACTGTTTTTT

j_call: TRBJ2-7
v_call: TRBV10-2
d_call: -
clone_size: many
cdr3_aa: CASSDPTGEQYF
cdr3_nt: TGCGCCAGCAGTGACCCAACGGGAGAGCAGTACTTC

j_call: TRBJ2-7
v_call: TRBV15
d_call: TRBD1
clone_size: -
cdr3_aa: CATSVRDRVSYEQYF
cdr3_nt: TGTGCCACCAGCGTCCGGGACAGGGTTTCCTACGAGCAGTACTTC

j_call: TRBJ2-5
v_call: TRBV5-1
d_call: -
clone_size: -
cdr3_aa: CASSLGARGGEETQYF
cdr3_nt: TGCGCCAGCAGCTTGGGGGCCAGGGGCGGAGAGGAGACCCAGTACTTC

j_call: TRBJ2-3
v_call: TRBV4-3
d_call: -
clone_size: few
cdr3_aa: CASSQDGPVADTQYF
cdr3_nt: TGCGCCAGCAGCCAAGACGGCCCGGTGGCAGATACGCAGTATTTT

j_call: TRBJ1-3
v_call: TRBV3-1
d_call: TRBD1
clone_size: -
cdr3_aa: CASSQIPEQGAIGNTIYF
cdr3_nt: TGTGCCAGCAGCCAAATCCCTGAACAGGGGGCAATTGGAAACACCATATATTTT

j_call: TRBJ2-3
v_call: TRBV4-3
d_call: TRBD1
clone_size: -
cdr3_aa: CASSQSTGYETDTQYF
cdr3_nt: TGCGCCAGCAGCCAATCGACAGGGTATGAGACAGATACGCAGTATTTT

j_call: TRBJ2-1
v_call: TRBV14
d_call: TRBD2
clone_size: few
cdr3_aa: CASSQPGLAIYNEQFF
cdr3_nt: TGTGCCAGCAGCCAGCCCGGACTAGCCATCTACAATGAGCAGTTCTTC

j_call: TRBJ2-4
v_call: TRBV24-1
d_call: TRBD2
clone_size: few
cdr3_aa: CATSGISGRAFFHIQYF
cdr3_nt: TGTGCCACCAGTGGCATTAGCGGGAGGGCCTTTTTTCACATTCAGTACTTC

j_call: TRBJ2-2
v_call: TRBV20-1
d_call: TRBD2
clone_size: few
cdr3_aa: CSARTRVFTGELFF
cdr3_nt: TGCAGTGCGAGGACTAGAGTCTTTACCGGGGAGCTGTTTTTT

j_call: TRBJ2-7
v_call: TRBV20-1
d_call: -
clone_size: few
cdr3_aa: CSAYPIASPYEQYF
cdr3_nt: TGCAGTGCCTACCCTATCGCCAGTCCCTACGAGCAGTACTTC

j_call: TRBJ2-5
v_call: TRBV15
d_call: TRBD1
clone_size: many
cdr3_aa: CATSGRQGKTQYF
cdr3_nt: TGTGCCACCAGCGGACGACAGGGAAAGACCCAGTACTTC

j_call: TRBJ2-3
v_call: TRBV29-1
d_call: -
clone_size: many
cdr3_aa: CSVERGRDTDTQYF
cdr3_nt: TGCAGCGTTGAGAGAGGCAGAGACACAGATACGCAGTATTTT

j_call: TRBJ2-1
v_call: TRBV29-1
d_call: TRBD2
clone_size: many
cdr3_aa: CSVEGTSGTYNEQFF
cdr3_nt: TGCAGCGTTGAAGGGACTAGCGGGACCTACAATGAGCAGTTCTTC

j_call: TRBJ2-5
v_call: TRBV29-1
d_call: -
clone_size: few
cdr3_aa: CSAHLLSRQETQYF
cdr3_nt: TGCAGCGCCCACTTACTAAGCCGCCAAGAGACCCAGTACTTC

j_call: TRBJ1-2
v_call: TRBV29-1
d_call: -
clone_size: many
cdr3_aa: CSVDDRGNGYTF
cdr3_nt: TGCAGCGTTGACGATAGGGGTAATGGCTACACCTTC

j_call: TRBJ1-2
v_call: TRBV29-1
d_call: TRBD1
clone_size: -
cdr3_aa: CSVDRLDRGIYGYTF
cdr3_nt: TGCAGCGTTGACCGTTTGGACAGGGGGATCTATGGCTACACCTTC

j_call: TRBJ2-3
v_call: TRBV30
d_call: TRBD2
clone_size: many
cdr3_aa: CAWSSGTSGMDTQYF
cdr3_nt: TGTGCCTGGAGCTCCGGGACTAGCGGGATGGATACGCAGTATTTT

j_call: TRBJ2-7
v_call: TRBV28
d_call: -
clone_size: -
cdr3_aa: CASSLLRGGNRYEQYF
cdr3_nt: TGTGCCAGCAGTTTACTAAGGGGGGGCAATCGCTACGAGCAGTACTTC

j_call: TRBJ2-7
v_call: TRBV2
d_call: -
clone_size: few
cdr3_aa: CASTYAYEQYF
cdr3_nt: TGTGCCAGCACCTACGCCTACGAGCAGTACTTC

j_call: TRBJ2-7
v_call: TRBV6-5
d_call: -
clone_size: -
cdr3_aa: CASSYSGSGSSSNF
cdr3_nt: TGTGCCAGCAGTTACTCGGGCAGTGGTTCGAGTAGTAACTTC

j_call: TRBJ1-6
v_call: TRBV12-3/TRBV12-4
d_call: -
clone_size: -
cdr3_aa: CASSSYRVNSPLHF
cdr3_nt: TGTGCCAGCAGTTCGTACCGCGTTAATTCACCCCTCCACTTT

j_call: TRBJ1-5
v_call: TRBV12-3/TRBV12-4
d_call: -
clone_size: -
cdr3_aa: CASSPAYRDTQHF
cdr3_nt: TGTGCCAGCAGTCCCGCGTACAGGGACACCCAGCATTTT

j_call: TRBJ2-3
v_call: TRBV4-3
d_call: -
clone_size: many
cdr3_aa: CASSQAPVRAGTDTQYF
cdr3_nt: TGCGCCAGCAGCCAAGCCCCAGTTCGCGCTGGCACAGATACGCAGTATTTT

j_call: TRBJ2-3
v_call: TRBV20-1
d_call: -
clone_size: -
cdr3_aa: CSARDRRRGTDTQYF
cdr3_nt: TGCAGTGCTAGAGATCGGCGTCGGGGCACAGATACGCAGTATTTT

j_call: TRBJ2-1
v_call: TRBV18
d_call: -
clone_size: many
cdr3_aa: CASGTRPNEQFF
cdr3_nt: TGTGCCAGCGGTACACGCCCCAATGAGCAGTTCTTC

j_call: TRBJ2-7
v_call: TRBV18
d_call: -
clone_size: few
cdr3_aa: CASSPEGAPYEQYF
cdr3_nt: TGTGCCAGCTCACCGGAGGGGGCCCCCTACGAGCAGTACTTC

j_call: TRBJ2-5
v_call: TRBV29-1
d_call: -
clone_size: -
cdr3_aa: CGIGPAQETQYF
cdr3_nt: TGCGGAATTGGGCCCGCTCAAGAGACCCAGTACTTC

j_call: TRBJ1-1
v_call: TRBV6-5
d_call: -
clone_size: few
cdr3_aa: CASSYSDSTGPITEAFF
cdr3_nt: TGTGCCAGCAGTTACTCGGATTCGACAGGCCCCATCACTGAAGCTTTCTTT

j_call: TRBJ2-5
v_call: TRBV20-1
d_call: TRBD2
clone_size: few
cdr3_aa: CSASPPWREWKETQYF
cdr3_nt: TGCAGTGCTAGTCCCCCCTGGCGGGAGTGGAAGGAGACCCAGTACTTC